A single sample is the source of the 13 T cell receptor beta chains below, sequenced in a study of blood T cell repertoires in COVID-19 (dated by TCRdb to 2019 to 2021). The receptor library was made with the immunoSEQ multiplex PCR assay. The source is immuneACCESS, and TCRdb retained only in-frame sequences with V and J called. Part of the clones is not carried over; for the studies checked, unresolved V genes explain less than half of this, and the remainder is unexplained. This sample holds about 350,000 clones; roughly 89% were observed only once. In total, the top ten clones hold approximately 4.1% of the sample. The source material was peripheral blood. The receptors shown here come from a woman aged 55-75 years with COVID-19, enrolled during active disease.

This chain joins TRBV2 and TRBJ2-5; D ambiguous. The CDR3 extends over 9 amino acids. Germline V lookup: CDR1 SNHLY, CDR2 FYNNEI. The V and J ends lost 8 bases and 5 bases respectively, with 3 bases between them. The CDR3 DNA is TGTGCCAGCGGCGAGACCCAGTACTTC. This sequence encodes CASGETQYF.

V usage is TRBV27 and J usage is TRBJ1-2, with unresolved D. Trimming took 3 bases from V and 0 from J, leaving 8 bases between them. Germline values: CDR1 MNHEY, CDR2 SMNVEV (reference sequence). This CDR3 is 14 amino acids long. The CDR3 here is CASSFSGANYGYTF. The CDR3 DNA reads TGTGCCAGCAGTTTTTCGGGAGCTAACTATGGCTACACCTTC.

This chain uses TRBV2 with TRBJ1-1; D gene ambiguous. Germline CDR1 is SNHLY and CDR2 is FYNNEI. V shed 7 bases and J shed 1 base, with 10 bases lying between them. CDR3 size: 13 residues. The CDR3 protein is CASMVGGNTEAFF. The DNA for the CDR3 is TGTGCCAGCATGGTCGGAGGGAACACTGAAGCTTTCTTT.

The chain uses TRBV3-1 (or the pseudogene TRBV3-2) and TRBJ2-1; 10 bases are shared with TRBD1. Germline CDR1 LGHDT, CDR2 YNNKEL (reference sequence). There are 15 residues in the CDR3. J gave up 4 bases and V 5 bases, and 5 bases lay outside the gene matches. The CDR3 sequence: CASSTDRGPYNEQFF. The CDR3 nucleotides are TGTGCCAGCAGCACAGACAGGGGGCCATACAATGAGCAGTTCTTC.

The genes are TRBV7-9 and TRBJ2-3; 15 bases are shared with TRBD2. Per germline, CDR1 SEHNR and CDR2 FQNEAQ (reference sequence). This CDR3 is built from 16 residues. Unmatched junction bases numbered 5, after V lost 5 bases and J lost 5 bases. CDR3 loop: CASSAGLAGGGDTQYF. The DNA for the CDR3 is TGTGCCAGCAGCGCGGGACTAGCGGGGGGCGGAGATACGCAGTATTTT.

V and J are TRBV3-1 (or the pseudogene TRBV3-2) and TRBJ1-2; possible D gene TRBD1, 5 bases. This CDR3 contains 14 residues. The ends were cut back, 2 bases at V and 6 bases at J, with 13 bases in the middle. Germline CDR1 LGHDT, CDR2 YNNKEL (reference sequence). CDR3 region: CASSQLWGEDGYTF. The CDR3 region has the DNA TGTGCCAGCAGCCAACTATGGGGGGAAGATGGCTACACCTTC.

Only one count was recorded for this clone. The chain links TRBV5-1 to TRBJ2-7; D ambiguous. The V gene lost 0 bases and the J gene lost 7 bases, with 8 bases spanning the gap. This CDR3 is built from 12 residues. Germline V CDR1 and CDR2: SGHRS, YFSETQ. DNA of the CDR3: TGCGCCAGCAGCTTGGCCAACAGTGAGCAGTACTTC. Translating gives CASSLANSEQYF. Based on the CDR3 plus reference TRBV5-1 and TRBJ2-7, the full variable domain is KAGVTQTPRYLIKTRGQQVTLSCSPISGHRSVSWYQQTPGQGLQFLFEYFSETQRNKGNFPGRFSGRQFSNSRSEMNVSTLELGDSALYLCASSLANSEQYFGPGTRLTVT.

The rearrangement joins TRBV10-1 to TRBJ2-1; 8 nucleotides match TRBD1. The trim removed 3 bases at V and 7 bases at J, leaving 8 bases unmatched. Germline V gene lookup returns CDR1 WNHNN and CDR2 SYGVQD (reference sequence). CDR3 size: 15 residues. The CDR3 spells CASSDQGQGRNEQFF. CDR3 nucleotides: TGCGCCAGCAGTGACCAAGGACAGGGTCGGAATGAGCAGTTCTTC.

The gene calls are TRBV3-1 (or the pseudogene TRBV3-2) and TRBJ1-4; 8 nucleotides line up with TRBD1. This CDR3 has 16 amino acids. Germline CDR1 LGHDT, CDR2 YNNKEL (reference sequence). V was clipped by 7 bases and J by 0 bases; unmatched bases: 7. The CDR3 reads CASTTGTGTTNEKLFF. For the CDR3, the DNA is TGTGCCAGCACCACAGGGACAGGCACAACTAATGAAAAACTGTTTTTT.

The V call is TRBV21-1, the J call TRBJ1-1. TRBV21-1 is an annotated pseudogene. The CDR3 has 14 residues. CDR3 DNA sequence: TGTGCCACCCCCCCGGGAGGCAGGAACCCTGAAGCTTTCTTT. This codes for CATPPGGRNPEAFF.

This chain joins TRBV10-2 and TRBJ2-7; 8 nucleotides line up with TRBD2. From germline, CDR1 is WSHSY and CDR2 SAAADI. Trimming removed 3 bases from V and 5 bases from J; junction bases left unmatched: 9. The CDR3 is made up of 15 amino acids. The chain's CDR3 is CASSDPPAGANEQYF. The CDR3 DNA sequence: TGCGCCAGCAGTGACCCCCCAGCGGGGGCCAACGAGCAGTACTTC.

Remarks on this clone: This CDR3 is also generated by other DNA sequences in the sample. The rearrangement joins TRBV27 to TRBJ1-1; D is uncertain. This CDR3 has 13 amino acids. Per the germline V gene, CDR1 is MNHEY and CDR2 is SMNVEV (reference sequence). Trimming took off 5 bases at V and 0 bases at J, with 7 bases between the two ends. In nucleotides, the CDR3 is TGTGCCAGCAGTCCTAGGCTGAACACTGAAGCTTTCTTT. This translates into CASSPRLNTEAFF.

The CDR3 coding sequence is TGTGCCAGCATCACAGGGAACACCGGGGAGCTGTTTTTT. Translated: CASITGNTGELFF. The V call is TRBV11-2, the J call TRBJ2-2, with a possible D match to TRBD1 (5 bases). The CDR3 is made up of 13 amino acids. The V gene's germline CDR1 is SGHAT and CDR2 FQNNGV. The V end was cut by 7 bases, the J end by 1 base, with 7 bases between. Supplemented by reference TRBV11-2 and TRBJ2-2, the full variable domain reads EAGVAQSPRYKIIEKRQSVAFWCNPISGHATLYWYQQILGQGPKLLIQFQNNGVVDDSQLPKDRFSAERLKGVDSTLKIQPAKLEDSAVYLCASITGNTGELFFGEGSRLTVL.